Shown below are 25 T cell receptor beta chains from a single sample sequenced in a study of response to subunit inactivated influenza vaccine (dated by TCRdb to about 2018). The library was produced with RT-PCR. Sequenced using an Illumina HiSeq 2500. Using fastp at Q25 and MiXCR, TCRdb reprocessed the public reads and kept productive beta chains. Merged by CDR3 protein, the rows form single entries marked with the most common genes and DNA. This sample comprises around 500,000 distinct CDR3 sequences, 10% to 11% of them detected only once. The ten largest clones represent over 9.5% of the sample. In light of the paper, this sample's time point label describes: 45 to 55 days after influenza vaccine administration. The input for sequencing was PBMCs from blood, taken more than 35 days after vaccination. These receptor sequences come from a man aged 45-60 years who received an inactivated influenza vaccine. Donor details come from another sample of the same person, matched by shared clones.

CDR3 nucleotides: TGTGCCAGCAGCCAAGAATGGGGGACAGGGGTTAAGTACTTC. It specifies CASSQEWGTGVKYF. The chain has TRBV3-1 and TRBJ2-7; 10 positions match TRBD1. The V gene's germline CDR1 is LGHDT and CDR2 YNNKEL (reference sequence). V shed 0 bases and J 11 bases; nucleotides not matched to a gene: 7. The CDR3 spans 14 residues.

The chain links TRBV5-1 to TRBJ2-3, with D perhaps given as TRBD1 or TRBD2 (6 bases each). V was cut by 3 bases and J by 6 bases, with 17 bases left in between. This CDR3 contains 15 residues. Germline V gene lookup returns CDR1 SGHRS and CDR2 YFSETQ. The CDR3 here is CASSSGGIWGDTQYF. The CDR3 region has the DNA TGCGCCAGCAGCTCCGGGGGCATCTGGGGGGATACGCAGTATTTT.

This clonotype has more than one count but fewer than ten. The chain uses TRBV28 and TRBJ2-1; perhaps D is TRBD1 or TRBD2 (6 bases each). V lost 5 bases and J lost 1, with 12 bases in between. CDR3 length equals 15 residues. Germline V gene data show CDR1 as MDHEN and CDR2 as SYDVKM. CDR3 region: CASSTGGVSYNEQFF. CDR3 DNA sequence: TGTGCCAGCAGTACCGGGGGCGTATCCTACAATGAGCAGTTCTTC.

This clonotype has just a few counts. This chain uses TRBV20-1 with TRBJ2-1, with D possibly being TRBD2 (6 bases). V gave up 3 bases and J gave up 8 bases, with 11 bases separating them. The V gene's germline CDR1 is DFQATT and CDR2 SNEGSKA (reference sequence). CDR3 size: 12 residues. The CDR3 region has the DNA TGCAGTGCTAGCGGGGGTAGCTATGAGCAGTTCTTC. Translated: CSASGGSYEQFF.

This clonotype was seen only a few times. V and J are TRBV20-1 and TRBJ1-2, with D hard to call. The CDR3 length is 12 residues. Germline CDR1 DFQATT, CDR2 SNEGSKA (reference sequence). For the CDR3, the DNA is TGCAGGGCAAAGCCCCCTAACTATGGCTACACCTTC. This translates into CRAKPPNYGYTF.

This chain links TRBV5-5 with TRBJ2-4, with 7 bases aligning to TRBD1. CDR3 length equals 13 residues. V shed 0 bases, J shed 13 bases, and the junction held 7 bases outside the gene matches. Germline V CDR1 and CDR2: SGHKS, YYEKEE (reference sequence). CDR3 bases: TGTGCCAGCAGCTTGGGGGGACAGTCAAGACAGTACTTC. Translating it yields CASSLGGQSRQYF.

The chain links TRBV6-2 or TRBV6-3 to TRBJ1-2; no reliable D call. CDR3 length equals 16 residues. Germline CDR1 MNHEY, CDR2 SVGEGT. Trimming cost V 2 bases and J 4 bases, with 17 bases left between them. As DNA, the CDR3 is TGTGCCAGCAGTTACGGGTACGGCCGCGCTAGCTATGGCTACACCTTC. This gives the protein CASSYGYGRASYGYTF.

The chain employs TRBV28 and TRBJ2-7; 8 bases line up with TRBD2. Germline assignment: CDR1 MDHEN and CDR2 SYDVKM. The J segment lost 3 bases and the V segment lost 4 bases, leaving 5 bases of the junction unmatched. The CDR3 totals 14 residues. The CDR3 is CASSSFGGVYEQYF. The CDR3 region has the DNA TGTGCCAGCAGTTCTTTCGGGGGGGTCTACGAGCAGTACTTC.

The chain carries TRBV5-6 and TRBJ2-5; a weak D match, TRBD1 (5 bases). The CDR3 totals 14 residues. CDR1 and CDR2 (germline): SGHDT, YYEEEE. V shed 1 base and J shed 9 bases, with 16 bases lying between them. CDR3 region: CASSLTAGKWSQYF. The CDR3 nucleotides read TGTGCCAGCAGCTTGACGGCAGGGAAGTGGTCCCAGTACTTC.

This clonotype was counted many times. The V gene is TRBV6-6, the J gene TRBJ2-1, with D tentatively TRBD1 or TRBD2 (5 bases each). Trimming removed 0 bases from V and 8 bases from J, with 8 bases in between. The germline CDR1 and CDR2 sequences are MNHNY and SVGAGI (reference sequence). This CDR3 spans 13 amino acids. CDR3 protein: CASSYSKGHEQFF. The CDR3 DNA sequence: TGTGCCAGCAGTTACTCGAAGGGACATGAGCAGTTCTTC.

This chain uses TRBV6-6 with TRBJ1-2; D is uncertain. Trimming removed 5 bases from V and 2 bases from J, with 9 bases in between. Germline V CDR1 and CDR2: MNHNY, SVGAGI (reference sequence). This CDR3 is 13 amino acids long. The CDR3 DNA sequence: TGTGCCAGCAGTGAGCGGGGAAACTATGGCTACACCTTC. This gives the protein CASSERGNYGYTF.

This clonotype was seen many times. This chain uses TRBV6-5 with TRBJ2-7; TRBD1 matches 11 bases. V trimming: 4 bases; J trimming: 6 bases; junction bases outside the gene matches: 8. Germline CDR1 and CDR2: MNHEY and SVGAGI. The CDR3 runs 15 residues. DNA for the CDR3: TGTGCCAGCAGTTTGACCGGGACAGGGGGGTCCGAGCAGTACTTC. This codes for CASSLTGTGGSEQYF.

This clonotype is deemed medium-sized. The chain links TRBV5-1 to TRBJ2-7; D possibly corresponds to TRBD2 (5 bases). This CDR3 has 14 amino acids. In germline, CDR1 is SGHRS, CDR2 YFSETQ. The germline V and J ends were trimmed by 4 bases and 0 bases, with 11 bases remaining between them. CDR3 DNA sequence: TGCGCCAGCAGCAACCCCCGGGGCTCCTACGAGCAGTACTTC. This encodes CASSNPRGSYEQYF.

A few counts support this clonotype. The chain uses TRBV7-6 and TRBJ2-4, with 7 positions matching TRBD1. Germline-derived CDR1 and CDR2 are SGHVS and FNYEAQ. V shed 5 bases and J 14 bases; nucleotides not matched to a gene: 6. The CDR3 is 11 amino acids. Here the CDR3 DNA reads TGTGCCAGCAGCAACGGACAGGTGAAGTACTTC. Its protein is CASSNGQVKYF.

The chain links TRBV25-1 to TRBJ2-5, with 13 positions matching TRBD2. Germline CDR1 is MGHDK and CDR2 is SYGVNS. V lost 5 bases, J lost 2 bases, and 23 bases stayed unmatched. This CDR3 is 22 amino acids long. CDR3 DNA: TGTGCCAGCAGTCCTGCCGACGAGGCCGGGACTAGCGGGGTTTATCTTCAAGAGACCCAGTACTTC. Its protein product is CASSPADEAGTSGVYLQETQYF.

To note about this clonotype: A much larger clone lies one base from this, so it may be a read error. The chain employs TRBV7-2 and TRBJ2-1; D possibly matches TRBD1 or TRBD2 (5 bases each). The CDR3 extends over 13 amino acids. Per germline, CDR1 SGHTA and CDR2 FQGNSA. CDR3 nucleotide sequence: TGTGCCGGCAGCTTAGCGCTGGGACCTGAGCAGTTCTTC. As protein: CAGSLALGPEQFF.

The V and J genes are TRBV6-2 or TRBV6-3 and TRBJ2-7; 14 positions match TRBD2. The CDR3 extends over 19 amino acids. The ends lost 6 bases at V and 3 bases at J; junction bases unmatched: 16. Germline V gene data show CDR1 as MNHEY and CDR2 as SVGEGT. DNA for the CDR3: TGTGCCAGCAGCCCGGACATGCCGGGACTAGCGGGAGAAGGCTACGAGCAGTACTTC. Translated, it gives CASSPDMPGLAGEGYEQYF.

This clonotype was detected only a few times. The chain carries TRBV28 and TRBJ2-7, with D possibly matching TRBD2 (5 bases). The germline CDR1 and CDR2 sequences are MDHEN and SYDVKM. V lost 7 bases to trimming and J lost 6 bases, with 10 bases between them. The CDR3 is 11 residues long. This CDR3 reads CASTGGLEQYF. The DNA for the CDR3 is TGTGCCAGCACTGGCGGGCTCGAGCAGTACTTC.

The chain couples TRBV5-4 to TRBJ2-2; D uncertain. The germline V gene has CDR1 SGHNT and CDR2 YYREEE (reference sequence). Trimming took 2 bases from V and 6 from J, leaving 17 bases between them. CDR3 length equals 16 residues. CDR3 residues: CASSFTIKGSPGELFF. In DNA, the CDR3 is TGTGCCAGCAGCTTCACGATCAAGGGCAGCCCCGGGGAGCTGTTTTTT.

This clonotype was seen a few times. The CDR3 DNA is TGTGCCAGCTCACCCCTCGGACAGGGAAACTATGGCTACACCTTC. Its translation is CASSPLGQGNYGYTF. This rearrangement joins TRBV18 to TRBJ1-2; TRBD1 matches at 8 bases. The CDR3 contains 15 residues. The germline CDR1 and CDR2 sequences are KGHSH and LQKENI. J lost 2 bases, V lost 3 bases, and 5 bases had no gene match.

This clonotype was observed many times. J is TRBJ2-1 and V is TRBV29-1; 7 bases align to TRBD1. CDR3 size: 15 residues. The germline CDR1 and CDR2 sequences are SQVTM and ANQGSEA. After removal of 4 bases from V and 7 bases from J, the junction contained 13 bases not matched to a gene. CDR3 region: CSVVYSGTAKNEQFF. Here the CDR3 DNA reads TGCAGCGTTGTGTACTCCGGGACAGCTAAAAATGAGCAGTTCTTC.

This clonotype was detected only a few times. This rearrangement joins TRBV7-3 to TRBJ2-1; TRBD2 aligns across 7 bases. The junction had 7 bases not matched to a gene; V was cut back by 2 bases and J by 9 bases. The germline V gene encodes CDR1 SGHTA and CDR2 FQGTGA. CDR3 size: 14 residues. The CDR3 DNA sequence: TGTGCCAGCAGCTTATGGGGCTGGGAGGGTGAGCAGTTCTTC. It translates to CASSLWGWEGEQFF.

This clonotype was recorded only once. V and J are TRBV2 and TRBJ2-7; D is undetermined. The CDR3 contains 11 residues. From germline, CDR1 is SNHLY and CDR2 FYNNEI. The V end was cut by 7 bases, the J end by 4 bases, with 8 bases between. CDR3 bases: TGTGCCAGCACCGTGGGTTACGAGCAGTACTTC. Translation: CASTVGYEQYF.

The chain links TRBV7-2 to TRBJ2-1, with no clear D. Trimming stripped 1 base from V and 6 bases from J, with 10 bases between. Germline CDR1 SGHTA, CDR2 FQGNSA. This CDR3 has 14 amino acids. The CDR3 spells CASSLDSFTNEQFF. Written as DNA, the CDR3 is TGTGCCAGCAGCTTAGATTCTTTCACCAATGAGCAGTTCTTC.

This clonotype was counted a few times. This chain uses TRBV27 with TRBJ2-5; maybe TRBD1 (5 bases). The CDR3 covers 16 residues. The germline gives CDR1 MNHEY, CDR2 SMNVEV (reference sequence). The ends were cut back, 3 bases at V and 5 bases at J, with 19 bases in the middle. CDR3 in DNA: TGTGCCAGCAGTTTCCCACAGGTCACATCAGGGGAGACCCAGTACTTC. Amino acid sequence: CASSFPQVTSGETQYF.